Given below is one TCR beta chain in context. This clonotype has ten or more counts. Its binding antigen is unknown. Per-nucleotide qualities are absent, and no much larger clonotype sits a single base away. This specimen belongs to a study of T cells after yellow fever vaccination (dated by TCRdb to the late 2010s). With regard to the full study: The SMART-Seq v4 Ultra Low Input RNA kit was used to prepare libraries from fractions with low cell numbers. Blood was collected at multiple timepoints before and after primary and secondary immunization, and bulk PBMC replicates and cell subsets were isolated. Two healthy male donors made up the cohort, one aged 18 to 29 years and the other aged 30 to 39 years. To follow T-cell clones before and after both primary and booster YFV17D yellow fever vaccination, bulk TCR alpha and beta repertoires underwent longitudinal sequencing.

TCR cDNA was synthesized by 5'RACE template switching, which introduced a universal primer site and unique molecular identifiers. Priming of cDNA synthesis was performed from both the TCR alpha and TCR beta constant segments. Library amplification used two PCR steps, and the second PCR step added sample barcodes and sequencing adapters. Sequencing of the libraries was done on either Illumina HiSeq 2500 (2x100 bp) or NovaSeq (2x150 bp). The original pipeline was this. MIGEC handled demultiplexing of reads and collapsing into UMI consensus sequences, while MiXCR performed V(D)J alignment. Using edgeR on replicate PBMC samples, clonotypes were called vaccine-responding if FDR was below 0.01 and the log2 fold change was above 5 up to day 15. Bulk clonotypes were assigned CD4 or CD8 identity according to which sequenced CD4 or CD8 repertoire held them at higher abundance. TCRdb reworked the public reads: Q25 trimming with fastp, MiXCR clone assembly, productive beta chains retained. All rows with the same CDR3 protein become a single entry with the most common DNA and genes. The V and J calls shown here were made by TCRdb, not taken from the authors' results. This sample holds about 300,000 distinct CDR3 sequences; roughly 7% were observed only once. The top ten constitute 15% to 20% of the sample.

The research as a whole found: Computational filtering was needed because FACS-sorted repertoires could contain abundant contaminating clonotypes from the bulk population. After the booster, most of the clones that had expanded following primary vaccination were detected again (approximately 95% of CD4 and around 88% of CD8), which suggests that memory was broadly maintained. Compared with the primary T-cell response, the secondary T-cell response was faster but weaker, reaching its peak on day 5 rather than on day 15. Only two donors were included in the study, so the extent to which the findings can be generalized is limited. A small fraction of clonotypes showed up in both the CD4 and CD8 compartments, probably as a result of convergent recombination.

Counted from cysteine to phenylalanine, this CDR3 has 11 amino acids. Only the CDR3 part of the read is kept: 33 bases, read in frame from the first base. The V end loses 6 bases and the J end loses 7 bases, and a stretch of 12 bases separates them. In the germline V gene (reference sequence), CDR1 corresponds to DFQATT and CDR2 to SNEGSKA. The sample's treatment or condition label is to be understood as: live attenuated yellow fever vaccine strain. Two biological replicates of bulk PBMCs were collected at each blood-draw timepoint. A standard Ficoll-Paque protocol was used to isolate PBMCs from peripheral blood. TriZol was used to extract RNA from bulk PBMCs, CD4 and CD8 fractions, and dextramer-positive and dextramer-negative fractions.

The clonotype comes from a man younger than 35 who received the YFV17D yellow fever vaccine. In this chain, TRBV20-1 is recombined with TRBJ1-1; a confident D gene designation cannot be given. The sample here was PBMCs, taken about 49 days after the first yellow fever vaccination. The nucleotide sequence is TGCAGTGCAAACTACTGGGGTGAAGCTTTCTTT. It codes for CSANYWGEAFF.